The clone carrying this T cell receptor beta chain was detected a few times. Clones were sequenced by immunoSEQ multiplex PCR, and TCRdb holds only the in-frame ones, with some missing. This repertoire shows some 2,400 clones, roughly 80% found once; its top ten account for around 44%. The CDR3 contains 14 residues. Germline V CDR1 and CDR2: MDHEN, SYDVKM. V was trimmed by 6 bases and J by 2 bases, leaving 13 bases between them. This sample stems from a study of somatic mutations in cytotoxic T cells in rheumatoid arthritis. What was sequenced was CD8+ T cells sorted from blood. The receptor was derived from a man between 65 and 79 years old with rheumatoid arthritis. This chain connects TRBV28 to TRBJ1-1; D gene unclear. The CDR3 loop is CASSLTRVNTEAFF. The CDR3 coding sequence is TGTGCCAGCAGCCTCACACGGGTTAACACTGAAGCTTTCTTT. Using reference TRBV28 and TRBJ1-1 for the parts outside the CDR3, the full variable domain is DVKVTQSSRYLVKRTGEKVFLECVQDMDHENMFWYRQDPGLGLRLIYFSYDVKMKEKGDIPEGYSVSREKKERFSLILESASTNQTSMYLCASSLTRVNTEAFFGQGTRLTVV.